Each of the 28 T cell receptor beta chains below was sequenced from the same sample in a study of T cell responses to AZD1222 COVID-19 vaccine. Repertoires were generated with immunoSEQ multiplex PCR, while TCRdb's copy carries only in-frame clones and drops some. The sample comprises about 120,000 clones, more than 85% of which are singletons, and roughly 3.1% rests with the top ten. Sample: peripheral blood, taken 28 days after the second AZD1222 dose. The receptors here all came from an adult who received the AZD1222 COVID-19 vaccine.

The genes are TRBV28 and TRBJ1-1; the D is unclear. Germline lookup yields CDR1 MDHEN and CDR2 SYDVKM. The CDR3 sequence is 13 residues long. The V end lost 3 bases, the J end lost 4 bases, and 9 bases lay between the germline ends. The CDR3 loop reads CASSFVTGTEAFF. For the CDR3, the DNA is TGTGCCAGCAGTTTTGTAACCGGCACTGAAGCTTTCTTT.

CDR3 coding DNA: TGTGCCAGCAGTCCGAGGGTAGGGGCGGCTCCCCGTCGCACAGATACGCAGTATTTT. It yields the protein CASSPRVGAAPRRTDTQYF. The chain carries TRBV7-2 and TRBJ2-3; TRBD1 or TRBD2 may be the D gene (5 bases each). CDR3 length: 19 residues. The V gene's germline CDR1 is SGHTA and CDR2 FQGNSA. V gave up 6 bases and J gave up 1 base, with 26 bases separating them.

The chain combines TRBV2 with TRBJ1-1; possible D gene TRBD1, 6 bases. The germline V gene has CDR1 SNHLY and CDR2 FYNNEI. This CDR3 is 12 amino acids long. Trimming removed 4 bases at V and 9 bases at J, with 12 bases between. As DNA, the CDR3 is TGTGCCAGCAGTGGGGCAGGGGCCCAAGCTTTCTTT. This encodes CASSGAGAQAFF.

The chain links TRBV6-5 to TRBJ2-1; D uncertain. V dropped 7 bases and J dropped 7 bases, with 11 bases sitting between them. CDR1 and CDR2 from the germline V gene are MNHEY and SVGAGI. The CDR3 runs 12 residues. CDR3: CASKPSRNEQFF. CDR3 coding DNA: TGTGCCAGCAAACCTAGTAGGAATGAGCAGTTCTTC.

CDR3 in amino acids: CASSLVALGPKETQYF. The CDR3 DNA follows: TGTGCCAGCAGCTTAGTGGCTCTAGGCCCAAAGGAGACCCAGTACTTC. V gene TRBV7-9 combines with J gene TRBJ2-5, with D hard to call. Trimming left V 1 base short and J 5 bases short, with 17 bases between. Germline V gene sequence: CDR1 SEHNR, CDR2 FQNEAQ (reference sequence). There are 16 residues in the CDR3.

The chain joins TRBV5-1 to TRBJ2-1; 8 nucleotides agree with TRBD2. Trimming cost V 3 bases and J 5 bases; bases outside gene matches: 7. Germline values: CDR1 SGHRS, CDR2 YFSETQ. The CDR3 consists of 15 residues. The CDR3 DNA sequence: TGCGCCAGCAGCTCCCGGCTAGCGGGTGACAATGAGCAGTTCTTC. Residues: CASSSRLAGDNEQFF.

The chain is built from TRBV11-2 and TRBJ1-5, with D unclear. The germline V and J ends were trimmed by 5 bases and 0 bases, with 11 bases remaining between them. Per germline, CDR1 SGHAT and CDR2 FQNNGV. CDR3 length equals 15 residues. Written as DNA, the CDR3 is TGTGCCAGCAGCCCAGCGATAAATAGCAATCAGCCCCAGCATTTT. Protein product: CASSPAINSNQPQHF. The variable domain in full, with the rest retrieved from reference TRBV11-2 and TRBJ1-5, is EAGVAQSPRYKIIEKRQSVAFWCNPISGHATLYWYQQILGQGPKLLIQFQNNGVVDDSQLPKDRFSAERLKGVDSTLKIQPAKLEDSAVYLCASSPAINSNQPQHFGDGTRLSIL.

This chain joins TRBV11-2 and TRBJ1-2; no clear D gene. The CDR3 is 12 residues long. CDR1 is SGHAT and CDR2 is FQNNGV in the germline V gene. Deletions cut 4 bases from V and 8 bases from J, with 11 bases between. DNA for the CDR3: TGTGCCAGCAGCTCCCTGGAGGGCGGCTACACCTTC. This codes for CASSSLEGGYTF. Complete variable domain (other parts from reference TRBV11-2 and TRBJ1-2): EAGVAQSPRYKIIEKRQSVAFWCNPISGHATLYWYQQILGQGPKLLIQFQNNGVVDDSQLPKDRFSAERLKGVDSTLKIQPAKLEDSAVYLCASSSLEGGYTFGSGTRLTVV.

The chain's CDR3 is CASSLGRIDNEKLFF. In nucleotides, the CDR3 is TGTGCCAGCAGCTTAGGTCGGATAGATAATGAAAAACTGTTTTTT. The V gene is TRBV11-3, the J gene TRBJ1-4; D gene unclear. The V gene's germline CDR1 is SGHNT and CDR2 YENEEA. V shed 1 base and J shed 4 bases, with 10 bases lying between them. This CDR3 comprises 15 residues.

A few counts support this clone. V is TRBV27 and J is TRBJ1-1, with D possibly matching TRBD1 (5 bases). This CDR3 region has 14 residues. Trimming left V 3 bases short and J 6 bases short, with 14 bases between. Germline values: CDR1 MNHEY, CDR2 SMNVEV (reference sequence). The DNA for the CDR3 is TGTGCCAGCAGTTTGTTTTTGCGGGGCGCTGAAGCTTTCTTT. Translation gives CASSLFLRGAEAFF.

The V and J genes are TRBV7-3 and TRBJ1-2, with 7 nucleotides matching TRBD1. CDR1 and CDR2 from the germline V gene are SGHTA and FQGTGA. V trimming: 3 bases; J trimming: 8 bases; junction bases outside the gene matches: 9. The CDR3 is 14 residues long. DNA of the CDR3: TGTGCCAGCAGCTTGCAGGGACAGCCTTTAGGCTACACCTTC. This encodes CASSLQGQPLGYTF.

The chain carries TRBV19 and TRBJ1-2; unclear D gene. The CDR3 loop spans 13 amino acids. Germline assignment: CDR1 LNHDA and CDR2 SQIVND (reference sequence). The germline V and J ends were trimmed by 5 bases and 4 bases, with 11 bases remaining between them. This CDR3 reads CASSVGWAYGYTF. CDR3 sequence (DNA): TGTGCCAGTAGTGTGGGATGGGCCTATGGCTACACCTTC.

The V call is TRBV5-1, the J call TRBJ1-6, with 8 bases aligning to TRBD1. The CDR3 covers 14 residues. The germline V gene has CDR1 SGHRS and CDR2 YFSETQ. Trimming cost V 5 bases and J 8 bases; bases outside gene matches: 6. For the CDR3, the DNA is TGCGCCAGCAGATGGGGACAGGCGGATTCACCCCTCCACTTT. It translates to CASRWGQADSPLHF.

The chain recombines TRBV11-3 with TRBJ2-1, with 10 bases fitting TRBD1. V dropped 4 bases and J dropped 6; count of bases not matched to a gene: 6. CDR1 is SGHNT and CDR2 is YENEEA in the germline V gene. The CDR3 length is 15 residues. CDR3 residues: CASSSRDRGSNEQFF. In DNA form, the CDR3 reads TGTGCCAGCAGCTCCCGGGACAGGGGTTCCAATGAGCAGTTCTTC.

CDR3 region: CASSFEGVDYGYTF. The CDR3 coding sequence is TGTGCCAGCAGCTTTGAGGGGGTAGACTATGGCTACACCTTC. The V gene is TRBV5-5, the J gene TRBJ1-2, with D possibly TRBD1 on 6 matching bases. V was cut by 2 bases and J by 3 bases, with 11 bases left in between. The CDR3 spans 14 residues. In germline, CDR1 is SGHKS, CDR2 YYEKEE (reference sequence).

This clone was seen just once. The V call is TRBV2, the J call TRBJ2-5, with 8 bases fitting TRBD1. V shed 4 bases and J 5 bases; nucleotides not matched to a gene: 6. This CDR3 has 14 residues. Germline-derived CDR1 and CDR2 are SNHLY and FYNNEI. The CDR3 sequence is CASSGGRGRETQYF. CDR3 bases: TGTGCCAGCAGTGGCGGCAGGGGGCGGGAGACCCAGTACTTC.

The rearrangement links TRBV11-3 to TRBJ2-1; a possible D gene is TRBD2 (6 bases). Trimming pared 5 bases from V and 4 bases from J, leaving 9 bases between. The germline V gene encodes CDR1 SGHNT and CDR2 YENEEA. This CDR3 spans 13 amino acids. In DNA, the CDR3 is TGTGCCAGCAGCACCGGGACTTACAATGAGCAGTTCTTC. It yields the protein CASSTGTYNEQFF.

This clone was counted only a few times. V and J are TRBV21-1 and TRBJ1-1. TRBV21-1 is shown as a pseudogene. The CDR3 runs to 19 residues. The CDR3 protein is CASSKDGGMPSLLDTEAFF. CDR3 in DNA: TGTGCCAGCAGCAAAGATGGGGGTATGCCCTCCCTGTTGGATACTGAAGCTTTCTTT.

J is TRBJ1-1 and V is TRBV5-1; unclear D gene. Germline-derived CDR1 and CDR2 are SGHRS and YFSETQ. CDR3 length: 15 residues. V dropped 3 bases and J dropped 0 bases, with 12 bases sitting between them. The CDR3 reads CASSYSPGVNTEAFF. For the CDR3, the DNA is TGCGCCAGCAGCTATTCTCCCGGGGTGAACACTGAAGCTTTCTTT.

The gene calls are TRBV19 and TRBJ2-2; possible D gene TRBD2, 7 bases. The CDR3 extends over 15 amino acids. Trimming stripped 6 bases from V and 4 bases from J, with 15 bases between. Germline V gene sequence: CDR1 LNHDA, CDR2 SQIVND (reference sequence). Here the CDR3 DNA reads TGTGCCAGTAGAAAGGGGGGGCGAGCCACCGGGGAGCTGTTTTTT. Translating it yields CASRKGGRATGELFF.

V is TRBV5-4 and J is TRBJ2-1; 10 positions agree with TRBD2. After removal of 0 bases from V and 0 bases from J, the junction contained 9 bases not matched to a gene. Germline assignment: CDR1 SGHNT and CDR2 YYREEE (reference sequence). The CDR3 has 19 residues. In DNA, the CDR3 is TGTGCCAGCAGCTTGGTCTATGGAGCGGGGGGGCCCTCCTACAATGAGCAGTTCTTC. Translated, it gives CASSLVYGAGGPSYNEQFF.

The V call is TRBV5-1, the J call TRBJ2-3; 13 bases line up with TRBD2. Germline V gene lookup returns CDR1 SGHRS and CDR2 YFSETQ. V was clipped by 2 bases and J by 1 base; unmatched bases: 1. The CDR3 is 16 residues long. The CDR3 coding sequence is TGCGCCAGCAGCTTTGGGACTAGCGGGGGCACAGATACGCAGTATTTT. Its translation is CASSFGTSGGTDTQYF.

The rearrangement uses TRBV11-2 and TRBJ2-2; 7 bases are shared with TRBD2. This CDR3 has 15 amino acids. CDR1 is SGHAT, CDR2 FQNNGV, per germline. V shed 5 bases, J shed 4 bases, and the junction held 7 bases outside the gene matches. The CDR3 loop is CASSPGSGATGELFF. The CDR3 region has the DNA TGTGCCAGCAGCCCGGGGAGCGGGGCCACCGGGGAGCTGTTTTTT.

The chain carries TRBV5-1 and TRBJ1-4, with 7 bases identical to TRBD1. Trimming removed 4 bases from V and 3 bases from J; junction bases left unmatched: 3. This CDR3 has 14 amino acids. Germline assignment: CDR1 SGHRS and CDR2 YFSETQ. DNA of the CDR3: TGCGCCAGCAGCGGGGGGACAGCTAATGAAAAACTGTTTTTT. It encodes CASSGGTANEKLFF. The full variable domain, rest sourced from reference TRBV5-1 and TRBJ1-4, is KAGVTQTPRYLIKTRGQQVTLSCSPISGHRSVSWYQQTPGQGLQFLFEYFSETQRNKGNFPGRFSGRQFSNSRSEMNVSTLELGDSALYLCASSGGTANEKLFFGSGTQLSVL.

The CDR3 DNA sequence: TGCGCCAGCAGATGGACAGGGAAGGGCACCGGGGAGCTGTTTTTT. It encodes CASRWTGKGTGELFF. The chain recombines TRBV4-1 with TRBJ2-2; TRBD1 matches 8 bases. This CDR3 spans 15 amino acids. Losses at the gene ends were 6 bases for V and 4 bases for J; bases not matched to a gene: 7. Per the germline V gene, CDR1 is MGHRA and CDR2 is YSYEKL.

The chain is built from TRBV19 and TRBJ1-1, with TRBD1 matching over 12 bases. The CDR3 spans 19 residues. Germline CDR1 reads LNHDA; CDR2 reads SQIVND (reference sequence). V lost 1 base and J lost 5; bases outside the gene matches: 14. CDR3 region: CASSIGILRDRGRWTEAFF. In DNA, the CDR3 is TGTGCCAGTAGTATAGGAATACTAAGGGACAGGGGGCGTTGGACTGAAGCTTTCTTT.

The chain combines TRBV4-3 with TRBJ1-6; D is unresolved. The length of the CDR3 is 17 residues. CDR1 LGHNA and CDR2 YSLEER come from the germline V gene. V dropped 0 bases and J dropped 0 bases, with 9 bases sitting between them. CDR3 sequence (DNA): TGCGCCAGCAGCCAAGATCCCCAGAGCTCCTATAATTCACCCCTCCACTTT. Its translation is CASSQDPQSSYNSPLHF.

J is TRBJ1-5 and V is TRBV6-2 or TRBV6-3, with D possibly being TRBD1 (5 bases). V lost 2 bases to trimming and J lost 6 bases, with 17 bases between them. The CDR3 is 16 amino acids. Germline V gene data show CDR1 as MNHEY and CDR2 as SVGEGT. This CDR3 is CASSYAAQGPSQPQHF. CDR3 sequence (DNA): TGTGCCAGCAGTTACGCGGCTCAGGGTCCCAGTCAGCCCCAGCATTTT.